The sequence of this TCR beta chain was determined in a study of cytomegalovirus exposure and HLA in healthy donors. Overall study: Around 180 million T cells yielded more than 95 million unique TCR beta sequences, as an earlier analysis found. Study findings and constraints: The records held CMV serostatus as the only immune exposure information. The study listed approximately 160 cytomegalovirus-associated TCR beta chains.

Nominally healthy donors were sampled, though unrecorded immune exposures were likely. CDR1 is MNHEY and CDR2 is SMNVEV in the germline V gene (reference sequence). The junction had 5 bases not matched to a gene; V was cut back by 6 bases and J by 2 bases. CDR3 length equals 14 residues. Comment on this clone: The antigen remains unidentified.

PCR amplification relied on 60 Vbeta primers (plus 13 Jbeta primers). Repertoires were generated with immunoSEQ multiplex PCR, while TCRdb's copy carries only in-frame clones and drops some. The repertoire has roughly 200,000 clones, roughly 80% of them found once; the top ten carry about 1.5%. The sample was PBMCs. This receptor was taken from a woman between 18 and 30 years old in good health and CMV-seronegative. The chain carries TRBV27 and TRBJ1-2; TRBD1 matches at 8 bases. The CDR3 reads CASSGTGLNYGYTF. In DNA, the CDR3 is TGTGCCAGCAGCGGGACAGGCCTGAACTATGGCTACACCTTC.